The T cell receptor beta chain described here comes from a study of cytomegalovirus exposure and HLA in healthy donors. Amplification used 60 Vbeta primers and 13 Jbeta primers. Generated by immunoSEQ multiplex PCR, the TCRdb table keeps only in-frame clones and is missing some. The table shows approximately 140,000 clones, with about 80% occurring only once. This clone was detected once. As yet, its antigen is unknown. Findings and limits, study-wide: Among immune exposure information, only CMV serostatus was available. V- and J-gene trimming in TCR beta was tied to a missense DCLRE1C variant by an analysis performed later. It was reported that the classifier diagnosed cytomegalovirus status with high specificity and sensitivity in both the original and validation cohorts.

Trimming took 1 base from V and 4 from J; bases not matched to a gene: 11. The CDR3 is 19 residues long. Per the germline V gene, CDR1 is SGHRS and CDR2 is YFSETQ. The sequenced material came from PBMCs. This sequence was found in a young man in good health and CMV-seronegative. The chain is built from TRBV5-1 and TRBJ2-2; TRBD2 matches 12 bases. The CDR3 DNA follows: TGCGCCAGCAGCTTGTCTCGGCTAGCGGGGGGGCCGAGCACCGGGGAGCTGTTTTTT. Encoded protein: CASSLSRLAGGPSTGELFF.